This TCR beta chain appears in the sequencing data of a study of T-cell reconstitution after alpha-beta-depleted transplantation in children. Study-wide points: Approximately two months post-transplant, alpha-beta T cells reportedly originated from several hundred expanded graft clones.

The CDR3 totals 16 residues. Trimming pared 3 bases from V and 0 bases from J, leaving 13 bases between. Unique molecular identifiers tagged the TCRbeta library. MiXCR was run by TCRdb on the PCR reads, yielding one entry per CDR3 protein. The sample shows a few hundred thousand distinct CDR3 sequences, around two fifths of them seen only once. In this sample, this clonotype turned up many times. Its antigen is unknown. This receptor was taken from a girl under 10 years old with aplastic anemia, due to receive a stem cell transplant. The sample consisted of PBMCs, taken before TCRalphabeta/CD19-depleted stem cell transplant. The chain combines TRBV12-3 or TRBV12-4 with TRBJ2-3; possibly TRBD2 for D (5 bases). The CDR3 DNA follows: TGTGCCAGCAGTTTTTCCGTGGGAGATAGCACAGATACGCAGTATTTT. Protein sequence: CASSFSVGDSTDTQYF.